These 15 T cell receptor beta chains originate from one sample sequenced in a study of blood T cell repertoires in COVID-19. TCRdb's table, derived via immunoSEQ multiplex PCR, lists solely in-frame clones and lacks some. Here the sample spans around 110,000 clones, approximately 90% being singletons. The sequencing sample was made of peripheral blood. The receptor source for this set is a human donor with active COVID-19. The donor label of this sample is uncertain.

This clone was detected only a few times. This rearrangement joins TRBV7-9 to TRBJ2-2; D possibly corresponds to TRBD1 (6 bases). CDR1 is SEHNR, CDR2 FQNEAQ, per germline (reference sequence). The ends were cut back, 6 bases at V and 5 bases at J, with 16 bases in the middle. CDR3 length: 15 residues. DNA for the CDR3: TGTGCCAGCAGAAACGGGACAACTTATACCGGGGAGCTGTTTTTT. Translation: CASRNGTTYTGELFF.

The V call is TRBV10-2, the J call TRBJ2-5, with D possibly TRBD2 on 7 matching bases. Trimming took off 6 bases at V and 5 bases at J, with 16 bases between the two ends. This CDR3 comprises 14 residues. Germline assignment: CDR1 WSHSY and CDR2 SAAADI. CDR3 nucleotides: TGCGCCAGCAGGGGGGGGCCTGCTTGGGAGACCCAGTACTTC. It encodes CASRGGPAWETQYF.

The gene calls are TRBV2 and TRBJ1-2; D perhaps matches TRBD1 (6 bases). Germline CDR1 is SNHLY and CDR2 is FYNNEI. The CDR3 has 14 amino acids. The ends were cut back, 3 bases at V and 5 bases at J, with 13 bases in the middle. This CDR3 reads CASSDHRDTYGYTF. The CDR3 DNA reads TGTGCCAGCAGTGACCACAGGGACACGTATGGCTACACCTTC.

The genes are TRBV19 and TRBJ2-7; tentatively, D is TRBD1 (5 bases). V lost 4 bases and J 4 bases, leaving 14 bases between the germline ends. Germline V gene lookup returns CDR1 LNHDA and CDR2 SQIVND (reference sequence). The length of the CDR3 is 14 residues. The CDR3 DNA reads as TGTGCCAGTAGTACTCGCCCCGACAGATACGAGCAGTACTTC. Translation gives CASSTRPDRYEQYF. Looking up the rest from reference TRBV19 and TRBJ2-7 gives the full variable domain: DGGITQSPKYLFRKEGQNVTLSCEQNLNHDAMYWYRQDPGQGLRLIYYSQIVNDFQKGDIAEGYSVSREKKESFPLTVTSAQKNPTAFYLCASSTRPDRYEQYFGPGTRLTVT.

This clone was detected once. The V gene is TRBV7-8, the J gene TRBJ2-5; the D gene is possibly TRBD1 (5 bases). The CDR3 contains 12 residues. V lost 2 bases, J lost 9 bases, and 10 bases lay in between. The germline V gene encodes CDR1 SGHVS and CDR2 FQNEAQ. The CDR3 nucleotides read TGTGCCAGCAGCTTACCCTCAGGGTCCCAGTACTTC. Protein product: CASSLPSGSQYF.

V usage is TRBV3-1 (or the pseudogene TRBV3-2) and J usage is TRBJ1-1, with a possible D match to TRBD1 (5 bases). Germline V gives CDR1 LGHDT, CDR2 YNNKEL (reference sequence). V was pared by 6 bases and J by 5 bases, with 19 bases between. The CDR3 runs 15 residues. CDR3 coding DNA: TGTGCCAGCAGTCGAATGGGCAGGGTGGGAACTGAAGCTTTCTTT. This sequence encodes CASSRMGRVGTEAFF.

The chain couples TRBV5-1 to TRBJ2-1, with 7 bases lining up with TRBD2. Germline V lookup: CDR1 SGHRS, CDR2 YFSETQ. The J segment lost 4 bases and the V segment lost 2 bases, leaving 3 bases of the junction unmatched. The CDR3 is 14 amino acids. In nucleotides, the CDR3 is TGCGCCAGCAGCTTCGAGCGGGGTTACAATGAGCAGTTCTTC. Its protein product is CASSFERGYNEQFF.

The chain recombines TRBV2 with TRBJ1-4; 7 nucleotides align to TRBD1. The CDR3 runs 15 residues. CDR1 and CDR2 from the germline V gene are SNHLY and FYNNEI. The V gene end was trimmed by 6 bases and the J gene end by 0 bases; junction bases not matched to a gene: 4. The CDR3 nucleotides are TGTGCCAGCAGAGGGACAGCTACAACTAATGAAAAACTGTTTTTT. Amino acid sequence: CASRGTATTNEKLFF.

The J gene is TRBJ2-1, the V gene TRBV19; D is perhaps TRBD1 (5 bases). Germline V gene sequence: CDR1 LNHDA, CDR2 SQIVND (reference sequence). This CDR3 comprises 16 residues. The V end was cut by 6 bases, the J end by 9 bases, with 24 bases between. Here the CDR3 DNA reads TGTGCCAGTAGCGCACGACCCACAGGCACCCCCAGTGAGCAGTTCTTC. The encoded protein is CASSARPTGTPSEQFF.

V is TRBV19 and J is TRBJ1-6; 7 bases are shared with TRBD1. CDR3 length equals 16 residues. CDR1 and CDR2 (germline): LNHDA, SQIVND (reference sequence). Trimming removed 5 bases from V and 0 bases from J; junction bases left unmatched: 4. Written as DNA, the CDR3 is TGTGCCAGTAGTCAGGGGGGCAACTCCTATAATTCACCCCTCCACTTT. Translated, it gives CASSQGGNSYNSPLHF.

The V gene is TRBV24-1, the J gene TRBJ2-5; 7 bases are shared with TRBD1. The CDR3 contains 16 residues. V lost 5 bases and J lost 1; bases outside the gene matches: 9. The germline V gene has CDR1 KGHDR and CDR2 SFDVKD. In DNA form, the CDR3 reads TGTGCCACCAGTGGGGGTACAGGGGAATTCCAAGAGACCCAGTACTTC. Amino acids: CATSGGTGEFQETQYF.

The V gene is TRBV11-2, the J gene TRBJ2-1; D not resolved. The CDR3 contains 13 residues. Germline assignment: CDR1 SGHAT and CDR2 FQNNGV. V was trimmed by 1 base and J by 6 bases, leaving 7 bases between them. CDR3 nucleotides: TGTGCCAGCAGCTTAGGCCCTATCAATGAGCAGTTCTTC. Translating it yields CASSLGPINEQFF.

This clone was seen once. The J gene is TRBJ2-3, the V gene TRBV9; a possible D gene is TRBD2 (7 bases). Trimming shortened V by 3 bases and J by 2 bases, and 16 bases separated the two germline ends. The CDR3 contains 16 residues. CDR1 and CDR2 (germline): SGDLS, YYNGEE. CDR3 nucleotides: TGTGCCAGCAGCGCGTATGGTGGGGGGGCCACAGATACGCAGTATTTT. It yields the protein CASSAYGGGATDTQYF.

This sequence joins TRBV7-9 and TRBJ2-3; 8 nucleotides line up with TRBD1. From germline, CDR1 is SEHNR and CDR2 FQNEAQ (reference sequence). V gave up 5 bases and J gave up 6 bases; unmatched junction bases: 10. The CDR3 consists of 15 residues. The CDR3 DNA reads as TGTGCCAGCAGCCCATGGACAGGGTTAGTGGATACGCAGTATTTT. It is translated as CASSPWTGLVDTQYF.

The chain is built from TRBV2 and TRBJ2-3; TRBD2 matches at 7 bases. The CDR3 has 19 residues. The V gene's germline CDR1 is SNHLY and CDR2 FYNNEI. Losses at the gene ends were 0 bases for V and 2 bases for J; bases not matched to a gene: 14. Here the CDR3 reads CASSEARGGSGFFTDTQYF. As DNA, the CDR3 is TGTGCCAGCAGTGAAGCGCGAGGAGGTAGCGGGTTTTTCACAGATACGCAGTATTTT.